This TCR beta chain comes out of a study of T-cell memory formation after mild COVID-19. Looking at the study overall: Largely, the TCR clusters proved donor specific.

V dropped 3 bases and J dropped 10; count of bases not matched to a gene: 9. The CDR3 has 14 residues. This clonotype was detected only a few times. What it binds is not known. Amplification by 5'RACE using constant-segment primers produced TCR alpha and TCR beta cDNA libraries that carried sample barcodes and UMIs. TCRdb independently ran MiXCR on the 5' RACE reads; one entry per CDR3 protein. The repertoire holds roughly 200,000 distinct CDR3 sequences, roughly 16% seen once, with 2% to 2.5% in the top ten. Study-wide points: Clones that contracted from day 15 to 85 were balanced CD4/CD8, while later expanders leaned CD4+. Contracting CD8+ clones were enriched in EMRA, CD4+ mainly in CM and EM.

The sample taken for sequencing was PBMCs or a T cell subset sorted from them (not recorded which). The V and J genes are TRBV12-3 or TRBV12-4 and TRBJ2-7; 10 positions agree with TRBD2. This TCR was sampled from an adult woman who had mild COVID-19 (a few samples of this study predate the infection). Cell type and time point are not known. CDR3 in DNA: TGTGCCAGCAGTTTTAGCACTAGCGGGACAAATCAGTACTTC. It translates to CASSFSTSGTNQYF.